This TCR beta chain was captured in a study of T cell repertoires in cytomegalovirus infection. Looking at the study overall: Public TCR beta signatures indicated both CMV infection and matching HLA type. Study results and caveats: The cumulative frequency of public TCR beta families identified carriers of CMV plus the relevant HLA. HLA-C-restricted CMV clonotypes gave the most frequent clonotype in two of eight donors.

V lost 9 bases to trimming and J lost 1 base; unmatched junction nucleotides: 7. The germline gives CDR1 MNHNY, CDR2 SVGAGI (reference sequence). This CDR3 is 14 amino acids long. Worth noting for this clonotype: The target antigen is unknown.

Each CDR3 protein is one row after TCRdb ran MiXCR on the reads. The sample lists about 220,000 distinct CDR3 sequences, 35% to 45% occurring once. The receptor was isolated from a human donor in good health (CMV status not recorded). Some clones in this sample may be carry-over from other donors' samples. The specimen comprised CD8+ T cells from cultured PBMCs, sampled from culture after CMV antigen stimulation. The chain carries TRBV6-6 and TRBJ2-5; the match to TRBD1 covers 8 bases. The CDR3 DNA is TGTGCCAGTCGGGACAGGCCAATCCAAGAGACCCAGTACTTC. It yields the protein CASRDRPIQETQYF.